The T cell receptor beta chain under discussion was sequenced for a study of blood T cell repertoires in COVID-19. Germline lookup yields CDR1 SGHAT and CDR2 FQNNGV. The CDR3 has 13 residues. V was pared by 5 bases and J by 7 bases, with 12 bases between. Sequenced by immunoSEQ multiplex PCR; TCRdb stores in-frame clones only, minus some. Counted here are roughly 46,000 clones, roughly 88% occurring once; the ten biggest clones make up roughly 13%. The origin of this receptor is a human donor with active COVID-19. The donor label of this sample is uncertain. The sample taken for sequencing was peripheral blood. The chain recombines TRBV11-2 with TRBJ1-5; TRBD1 might be the D (5 bases). In nucleotides, the CDR3 is TGTGCCAGCAGCAGCAGGGAGGGGCAGCCCCAGCATTTT. Translated: CASSSREGQPQHF.